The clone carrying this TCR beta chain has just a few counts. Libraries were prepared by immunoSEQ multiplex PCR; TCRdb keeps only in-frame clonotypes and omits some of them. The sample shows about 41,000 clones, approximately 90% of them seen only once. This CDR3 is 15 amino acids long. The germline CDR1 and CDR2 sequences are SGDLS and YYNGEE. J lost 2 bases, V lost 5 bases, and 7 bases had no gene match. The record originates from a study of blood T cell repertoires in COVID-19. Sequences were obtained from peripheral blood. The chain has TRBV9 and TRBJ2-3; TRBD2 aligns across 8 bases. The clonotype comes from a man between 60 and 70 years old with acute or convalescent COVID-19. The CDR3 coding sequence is TGTGCCAGCAGAGGAGCGGGGGCATCCACAGATACGCAGTATTTT. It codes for CASRGAGASTDTQYF.